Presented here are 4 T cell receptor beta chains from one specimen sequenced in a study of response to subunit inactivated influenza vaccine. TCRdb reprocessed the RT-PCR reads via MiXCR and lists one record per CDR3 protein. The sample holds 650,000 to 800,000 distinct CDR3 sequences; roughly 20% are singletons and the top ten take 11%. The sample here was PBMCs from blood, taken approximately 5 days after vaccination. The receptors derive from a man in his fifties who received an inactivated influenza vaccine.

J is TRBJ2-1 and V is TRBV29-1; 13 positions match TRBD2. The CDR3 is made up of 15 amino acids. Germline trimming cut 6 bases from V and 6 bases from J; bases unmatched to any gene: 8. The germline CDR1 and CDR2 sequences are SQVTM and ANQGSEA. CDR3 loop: CSVQGLAGSGNEQFF. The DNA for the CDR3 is TGCAGCGTGCAGGGACTAGCGGGATCGGGCAATGAGCAGTTCTTC.

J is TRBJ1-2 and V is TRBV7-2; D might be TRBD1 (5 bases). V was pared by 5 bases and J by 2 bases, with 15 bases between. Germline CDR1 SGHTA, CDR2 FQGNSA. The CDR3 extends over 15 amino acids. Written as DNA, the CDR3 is TGTGCCAGCAGCCCTAAAATAGGGGCGAACTATGGCTACACCTTC. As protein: CASSPKIGANYGYTF. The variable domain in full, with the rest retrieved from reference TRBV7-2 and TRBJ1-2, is GAGVSQSPSNKVTEKGKDVELRCDPISGHTALYWYRQSLGQGLEFLIYFQGNSAPDKSGLPSDRFSAERTGGSVSTLTIQRTQQEDSAVYLCASSPKIGANYGYTFGSGTRLTVV.

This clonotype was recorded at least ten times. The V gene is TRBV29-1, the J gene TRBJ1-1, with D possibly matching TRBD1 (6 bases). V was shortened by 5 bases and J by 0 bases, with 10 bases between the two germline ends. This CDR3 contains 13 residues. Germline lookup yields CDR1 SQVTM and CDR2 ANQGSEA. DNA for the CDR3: TGCAGCGTTTCAGGACAGATGAACACTGAAGCTTTCTTT. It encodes CSVSGQMNTEAFF.

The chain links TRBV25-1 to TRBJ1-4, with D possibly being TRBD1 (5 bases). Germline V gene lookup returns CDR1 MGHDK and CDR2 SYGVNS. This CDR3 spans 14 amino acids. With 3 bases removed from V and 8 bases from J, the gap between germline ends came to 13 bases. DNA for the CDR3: TGTGCCAGCAGTGAGTTGGGGCGCGGAGAAAAACTGTTTTTT. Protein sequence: CASSELGRGEKLFF.